This T cell receptor (beta chain) was recovered during a study of CD8+CD57+ T cells in acquired aplastic anemia. Profiling that covered TCR beta VDJ and CDR3 relied on genomic DNA as its template. TCRdb re-called the reads through MiXCR, storing one row per CDR3 protein. The sample yields approximately 250,000 distinct CDR3 sequences, 65% to 90% seen once. This clonotype was recorded once. CDR3 length: 15 residues. V lost 1 base to trimming and J lost 5 bases, with 12 bases between them. Germline V gives CDR1 SGHVS, CDR2 FQNEAQ. Patients sequenced had flow cytometry evidence of CD8+CD57+ cell expansion.

The clonotype was recovered from a human donor with aplastic anemia. The sequenced sample was sorted CD4+, CD8+, or CD8+CD57+ T cells (not recorded which) from PBMCs. This rearrangement joins TRBV7-8 to TRBJ2-1, with D maybe TRBD1 (5 bases). The CDR3 region is CASSLDTGSNNEQFF. The CDR3 nucleotides are TGTGCCAGCAGCTTAGACACAGGCTCGAACAATGAGCAGTTCTTC.